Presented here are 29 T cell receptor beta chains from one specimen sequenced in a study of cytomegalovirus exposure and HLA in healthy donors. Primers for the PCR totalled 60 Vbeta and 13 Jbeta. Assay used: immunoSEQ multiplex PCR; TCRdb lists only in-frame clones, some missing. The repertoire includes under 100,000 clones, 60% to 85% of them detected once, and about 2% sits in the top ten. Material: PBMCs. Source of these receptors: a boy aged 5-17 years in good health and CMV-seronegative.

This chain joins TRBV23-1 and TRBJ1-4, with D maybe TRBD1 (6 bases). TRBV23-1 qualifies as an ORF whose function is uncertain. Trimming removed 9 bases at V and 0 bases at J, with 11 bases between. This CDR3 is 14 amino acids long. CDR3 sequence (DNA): TGCGCCAGAGATCGGACAGCAACTAATGAAAAACTGTTTTTT. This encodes CARDRTATNEKLFF.

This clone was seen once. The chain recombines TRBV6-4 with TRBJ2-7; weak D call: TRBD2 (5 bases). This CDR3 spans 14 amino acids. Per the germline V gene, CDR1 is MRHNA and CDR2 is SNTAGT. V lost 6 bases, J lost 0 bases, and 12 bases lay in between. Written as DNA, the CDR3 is TGTGCCAGCAGCCCCGGGGTAGCCTCCTACGAGCAGTACTTC. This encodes CASSPGVASYEQYF.

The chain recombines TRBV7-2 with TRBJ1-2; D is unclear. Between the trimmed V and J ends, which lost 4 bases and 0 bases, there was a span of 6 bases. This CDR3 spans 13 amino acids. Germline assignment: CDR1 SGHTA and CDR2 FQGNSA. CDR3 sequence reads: CASSSTPNYGYTF. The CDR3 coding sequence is TGTGCCAGCAGCTCGACACCTAACTATGGCTACACCTTC.

The DNA for the CDR3 is TGTGCCAGCAGTGTTCGGGGACATACCAACACCGGGGAGCTGTTTTTT. Translating gives CASSVRGHTNTGELFF. This chain connects TRBV2 to TRBJ2-2, with D possibly being TRBD1 (6 bases). The V end was cut by 4 bases, the J end by 2 bases, with 14 bases between. Germline V gene lookup returns CDR1 SNHLY and CDR2 FYNNEI. This CDR3 region has 16 residues.

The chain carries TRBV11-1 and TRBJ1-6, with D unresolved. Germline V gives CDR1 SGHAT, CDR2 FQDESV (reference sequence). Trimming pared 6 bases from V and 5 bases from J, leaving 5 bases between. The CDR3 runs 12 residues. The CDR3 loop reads CASRGDNSPLHF. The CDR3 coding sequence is TGTGCCAGCAGGGGAGATAATTCACCCCTCCACTTT.

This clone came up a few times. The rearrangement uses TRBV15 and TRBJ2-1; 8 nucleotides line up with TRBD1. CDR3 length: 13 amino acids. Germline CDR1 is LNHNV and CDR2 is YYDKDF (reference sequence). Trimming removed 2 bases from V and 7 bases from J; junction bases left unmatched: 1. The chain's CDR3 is CATSRRQGNEQFF. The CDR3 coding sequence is TGTGCCACCAGCAGAAGACAGGGGAATGAGCAGTTCTTC.

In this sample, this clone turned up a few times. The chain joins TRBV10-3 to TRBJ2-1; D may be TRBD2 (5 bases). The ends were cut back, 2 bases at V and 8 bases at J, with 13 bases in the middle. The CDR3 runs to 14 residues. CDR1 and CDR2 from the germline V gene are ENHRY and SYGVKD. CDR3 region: CAISERPVGDEQFF. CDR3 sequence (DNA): TGTGCCATCAGTGAGCGGCCCGTCGGGGATGAGCAGTTCTTC.

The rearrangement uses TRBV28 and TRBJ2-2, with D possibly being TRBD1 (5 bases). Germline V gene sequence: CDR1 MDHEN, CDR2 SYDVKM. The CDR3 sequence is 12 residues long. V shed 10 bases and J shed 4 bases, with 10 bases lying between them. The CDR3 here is CATLRGTGELFF. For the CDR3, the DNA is TGTGCCACCCTAAGGGGCACCGGGGAGCTGTTTTTT.

As DNA, the CDR3 is TGCGCCAGCAGCGCCGGACAGGGCTCCTACGAGCAGTACTTC. It encodes CASSAGQGSYEQYF. V usage is TRBV5-1 and J usage is TRBJ2-7; TRBD1 matches 8 bases. Losses at the gene ends were 4 bases for V and 0 bases for J; bases not matched to a gene: 3. CDR3 length: 14 amino acids. CDR1 is SGHRS, CDR2 YFSETQ, per germline.

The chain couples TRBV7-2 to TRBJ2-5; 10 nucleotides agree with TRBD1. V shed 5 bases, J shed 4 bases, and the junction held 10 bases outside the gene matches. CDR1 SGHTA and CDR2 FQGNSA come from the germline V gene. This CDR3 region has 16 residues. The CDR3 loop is CASSITGTGALETQYF. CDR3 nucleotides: TGTGCCAGCAGCATCACCGGGACAGGGGCCTTAGAGACCCAGTACTTC.

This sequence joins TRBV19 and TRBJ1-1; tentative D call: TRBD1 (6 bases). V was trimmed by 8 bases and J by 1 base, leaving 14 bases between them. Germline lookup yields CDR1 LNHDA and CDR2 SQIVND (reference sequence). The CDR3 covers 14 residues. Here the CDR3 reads CASGGGRTNTEAFF. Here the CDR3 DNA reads TGTGCCAGTGGGGGGGGGCGTACGAACACTGAAGCTTTCTTT. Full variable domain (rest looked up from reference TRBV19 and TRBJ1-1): DGGITQSPKYLFRKEGQNVTLSCEQNLNHDAMYWYRQDPGQGLRLIYYSQIVNDFQKGDIAEGYSVSREKKESFPLTVTSAQKNPTAFYLCASGGGRTNTEAFFGQGTRLTVV.

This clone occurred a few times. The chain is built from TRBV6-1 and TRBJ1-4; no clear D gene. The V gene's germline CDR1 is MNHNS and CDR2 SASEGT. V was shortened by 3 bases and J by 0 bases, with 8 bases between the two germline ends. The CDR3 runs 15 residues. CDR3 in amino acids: CASSDRIATNEKLFF. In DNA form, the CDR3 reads TGTGCCAGCAGTGACAGGATTGCAACTAATGAAAAACTGTTTTTT.

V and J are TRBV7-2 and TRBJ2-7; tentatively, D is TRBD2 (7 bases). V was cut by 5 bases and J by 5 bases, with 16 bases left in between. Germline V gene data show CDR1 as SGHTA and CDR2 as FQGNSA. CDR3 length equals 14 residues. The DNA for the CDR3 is TGTGCCAGCAGCCAGAGGGGGGGCGACCACGAGCAGTACTTC. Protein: CASSQRGGDHEQYF.

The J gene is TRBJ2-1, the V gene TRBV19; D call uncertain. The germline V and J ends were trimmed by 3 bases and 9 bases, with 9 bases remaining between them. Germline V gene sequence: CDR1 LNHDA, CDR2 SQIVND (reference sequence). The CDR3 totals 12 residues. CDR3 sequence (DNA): TGTGCCAGTAGTATTAAGCATAGTGAGCAGTTCTTC. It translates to CASSIKHSEQFF.

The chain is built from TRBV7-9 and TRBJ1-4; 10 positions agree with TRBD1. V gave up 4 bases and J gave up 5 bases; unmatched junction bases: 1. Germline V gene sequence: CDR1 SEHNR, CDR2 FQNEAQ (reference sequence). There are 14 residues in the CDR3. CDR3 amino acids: CASSSGQGNEKLFF. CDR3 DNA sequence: TGTGCCAGCAGCTCGGGACAGGGGAATGAAAAACTGTTTTTT.

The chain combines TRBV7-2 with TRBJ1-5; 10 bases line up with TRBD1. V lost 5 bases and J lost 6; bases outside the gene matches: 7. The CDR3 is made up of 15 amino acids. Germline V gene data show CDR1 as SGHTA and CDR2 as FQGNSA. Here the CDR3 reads CASSTDRGFGQPQHF. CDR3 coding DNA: TGTGCCAGCAGCACGGACAGGGGGTTCGGTCAGCCCCAGCATTTT.

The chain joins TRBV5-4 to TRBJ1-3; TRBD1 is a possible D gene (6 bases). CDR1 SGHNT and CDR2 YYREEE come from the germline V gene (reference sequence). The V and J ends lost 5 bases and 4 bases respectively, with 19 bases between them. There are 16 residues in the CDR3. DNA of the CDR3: TGTGCCAGCAGTCGGGACACCAATTTAGCCGGAAACACCATATATTTT. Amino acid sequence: CASSRDTNLAGNTIYF.

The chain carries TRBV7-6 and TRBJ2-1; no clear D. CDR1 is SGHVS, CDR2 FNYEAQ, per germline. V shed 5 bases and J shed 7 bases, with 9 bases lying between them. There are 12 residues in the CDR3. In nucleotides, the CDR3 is TGTGCCAGCAGCCCCGAGAGAAATGAGCAGTTCTTC. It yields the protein CASSPERNEQFF.

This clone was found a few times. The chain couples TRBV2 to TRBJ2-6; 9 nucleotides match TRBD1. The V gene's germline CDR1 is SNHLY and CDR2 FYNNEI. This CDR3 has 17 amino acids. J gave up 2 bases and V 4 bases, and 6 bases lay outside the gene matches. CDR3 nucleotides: TGTGCCAGCAGTGGAGGGACAGGGTATCCTGGGGCCAACGTCCTGACTTTC. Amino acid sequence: CASSGGTGYPGANVLTF.

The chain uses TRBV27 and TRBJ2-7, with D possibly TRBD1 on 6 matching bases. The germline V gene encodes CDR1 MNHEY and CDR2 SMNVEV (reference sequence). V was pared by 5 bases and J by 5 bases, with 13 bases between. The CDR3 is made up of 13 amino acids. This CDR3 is CASSLRTVDEQYF. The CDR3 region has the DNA TGTGCCAGCAGTCTACGGACAGTCGACGAGCAGTACTTC.

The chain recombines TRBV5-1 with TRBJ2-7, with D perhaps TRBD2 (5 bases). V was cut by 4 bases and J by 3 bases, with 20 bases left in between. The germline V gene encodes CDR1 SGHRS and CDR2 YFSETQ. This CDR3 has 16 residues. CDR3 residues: CASSRGGGSEDYEQYF. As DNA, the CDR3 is TGCGCCAGCAGCCGTGGAGGTGGATCGGAGGACTACGAGCAGTACTTC.

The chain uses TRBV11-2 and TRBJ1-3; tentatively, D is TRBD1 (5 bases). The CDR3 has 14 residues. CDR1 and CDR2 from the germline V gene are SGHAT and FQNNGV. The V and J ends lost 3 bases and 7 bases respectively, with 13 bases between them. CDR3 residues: CASSFDGAGNTIYF. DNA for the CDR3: TGTGCCAGCAGCTTTGATGGGGCCGGCAACACCATATATTTT. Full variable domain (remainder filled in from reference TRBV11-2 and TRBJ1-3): EAGVAQSPRYKIIEKRQSVAFWCNPISGHATLYWYQQILGQGPKLLIQFQNNGVVDDSQLPKDRFSAERLKGVDSTLKIQPAKLEDSAVYLCASSFDGAGNTIYFGEGSWLTVV.

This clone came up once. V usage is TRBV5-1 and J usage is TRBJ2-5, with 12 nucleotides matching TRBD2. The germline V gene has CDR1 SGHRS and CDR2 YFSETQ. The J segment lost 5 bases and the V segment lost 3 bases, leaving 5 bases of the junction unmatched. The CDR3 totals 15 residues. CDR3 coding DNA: TGCGCCAGCAGCTATGGACTAGCGGGGAGGGAGACCCAGTACTTC. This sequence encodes CASSYGLAGRETQYF.

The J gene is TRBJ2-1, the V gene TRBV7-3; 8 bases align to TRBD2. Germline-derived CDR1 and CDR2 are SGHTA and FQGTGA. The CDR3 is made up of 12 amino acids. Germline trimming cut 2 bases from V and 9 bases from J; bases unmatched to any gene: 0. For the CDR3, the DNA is TGTGCCAGCAGCTTAGCGGGAGGTGAGCAGTTCTTC. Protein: CASSLAGGEQFF.

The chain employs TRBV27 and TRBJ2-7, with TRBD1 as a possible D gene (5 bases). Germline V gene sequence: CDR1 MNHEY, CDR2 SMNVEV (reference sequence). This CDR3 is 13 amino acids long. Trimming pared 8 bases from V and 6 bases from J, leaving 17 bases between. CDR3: CASRLGGRGEQYF. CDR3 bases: TGTGCCAGCCGCCTTGGCGGTAGGGGCGAGCAGTACTTC.

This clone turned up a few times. The CDR3 spells CASSSRGLYGYTF. CDR3 coding DNA: TGTGCCAGCAGTTCCAGGGGGCTATATGGCTACACCTTC. The chain joins TRBV27 to TRBJ1-2; 8 bases map to TRBD1. Trimming removed 4 bases from V and 5 bases from J; junction bases left unmatched: 3. This CDR3 region has 13 residues. Per the germline V gene, CDR1 is MNHEY and CDR2 is SMNVEV (reference sequence).

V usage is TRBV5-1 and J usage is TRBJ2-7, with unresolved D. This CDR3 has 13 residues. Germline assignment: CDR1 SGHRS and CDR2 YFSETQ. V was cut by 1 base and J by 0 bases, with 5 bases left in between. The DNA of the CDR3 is TGCGCCAGCAGCTTGAGGAGCTCCTACGAGCAGTACTTC. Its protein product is CASSLRSSYEQYF.

The CDR3 DNA reads as TGTGCCAGCAGCTCCCCCCCGGGGGGGAACACTGAAGCTTTCTTT. It yields the protein CASSSPPGGNTEAFF. The chain carries TRBV9 and TRBJ1-1, with a tentative D call TRBD1 (5 bases). Germline CDR1 SGDLS, CDR2 YYNGEE. The V end lost 4 bases, the J end lost 1 base, and 14 bases lay between the germline ends. The CDR3 spans 15 residues.

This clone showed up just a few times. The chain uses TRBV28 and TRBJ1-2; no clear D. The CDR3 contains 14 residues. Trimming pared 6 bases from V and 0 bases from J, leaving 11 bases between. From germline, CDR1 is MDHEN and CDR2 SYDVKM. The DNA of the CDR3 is TGTGCCAGCAGGGAGAGAGGGACTAACTATGGCTACACCTTC. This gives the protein CASRERGTNYGYTF.